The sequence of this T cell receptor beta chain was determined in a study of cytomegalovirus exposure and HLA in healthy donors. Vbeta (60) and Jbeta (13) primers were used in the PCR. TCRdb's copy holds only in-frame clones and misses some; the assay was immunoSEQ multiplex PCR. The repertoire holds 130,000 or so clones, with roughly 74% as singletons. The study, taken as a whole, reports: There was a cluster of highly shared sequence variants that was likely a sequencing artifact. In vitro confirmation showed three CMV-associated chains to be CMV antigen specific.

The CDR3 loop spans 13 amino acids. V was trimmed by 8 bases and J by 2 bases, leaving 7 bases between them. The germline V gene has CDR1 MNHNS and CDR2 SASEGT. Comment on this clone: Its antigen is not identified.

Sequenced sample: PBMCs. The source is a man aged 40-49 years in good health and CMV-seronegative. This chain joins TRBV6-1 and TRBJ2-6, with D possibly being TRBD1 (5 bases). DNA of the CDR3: TGTGCCAGCCAGGGCCCTGGGGCCAACGTCCTGACTTTC. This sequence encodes CASQGPGANVLTF.